This entry lists 18 T cell receptor beta chains sequenced from one sample in a study of blood T cell repertoires in COVID-19 (TCRdb year 2020). Library prep was done by the immunoSEQ multiplex PCR assay. TCRdb stores this immuneACCESS table with in-frame sequences only. Part of the clones is absent; in the studies checked, under half of the shortfall reflects unresolved V genes, and no reason is known for the rest. For this sample there are approximately 30,000 clones; under 80% appear just once. About 40% of the sample rests with the top ten. Sequenced: peripheral blood. These receptors were obtained from a man between 70 and 80 years old with acute or convalescent COVID-19.

J is TRBJ1-1 and V is TRBV7-2; TRBD1 matches 8 bases. There are 17 residues in the CDR3. Trimming cost V 0 bases and J 7 bases; bases outside gene matches: 13. The germline CDR1 and CDR2 sequences are SGHTA and FQGNSA. The CDR3 loop is CASSLAPTSRGQDEAFF. Here the CDR3 DNA reads TGTGCCAGCAGCTTAGCACCGACTAGCAGGGGGCAGGATGAAGCTTTCTTT.

The genes are TRBV7-3 and TRBJ2-1, with D possibly matching TRBD1 (5 bases). V gave up 5 bases and J gave up 5 bases, with 13 bases separating them. The CDR3 sequence is 14 residues long. Looked up from germline, CDR1 is SGHTA and CDR2 is FQGTGA. CDR3 sequence reads: CASSTQAQDNEQFF. Here the CDR3 DNA reads TGTGCCAGCAGCACCCAGGCACAGGACAATGAGCAGTTCTTC.

The sample holds a few counts of this clone. The chain employs TRBV27 and TRBJ2-1, with 9 positions matching TRBD1. This CDR3 has 18 amino acids. Per germline, CDR1 MNHEY and CDR2 SMNVEV (reference sequence). J lost 8 bases, V lost 0 bases, and 14 bases had no gene match. DNA for the CDR3: TGTGCCAGCAGTTTATCCATCCTCACAGGGGGCTTTAGGTATGAGCAGTTCTTC. This sequence encodes CASSLSILTGGFRYEQFF.

V gene TRBV3-1 (or the pseudogene TRBV3-2) combines with J gene TRBJ1-3, with 7 nucleotides matching TRBD1. The CDR3 is made up of 14 amino acids. J lost 2 bases, V lost 3 bases, and 1 base had no gene match. The germline V gene encodes CDR1 LGHDT and CDR2 YNNKEL (reference sequence). The DNA of the CDR3 is TGTGCCAGCAGCCATACAGGGGCTGGAAACACCATATATTTT. Translating gives CASSHTGAGNTIYF.

V gene TRBV18 combines with J gene TRBJ1-2; TRBD1 agrees at 10 bases. Trimming removed 4 bases from V and 4 bases from J; junction bases left unmatched: 6. Germline V gene lookup returns CDR1 KGHSH and CDR2 LQKENI. The CDR3 has 15 amino acids. The CDR3 bases are TGTGCCAGCTCACAAGACAGGGGGCGCGGCTATGGCTACACCTTC. It translates to CASSQDRGRGYGYTF.

This chain's CDR3 is CASARGDTQYF. CDR3 DNA: TGTGCCAGTGCCAGGGGGGATACGCAGTATTTT. The V call is TRBV19, the J call TRBJ2-3; 7 bases are shared with TRBD1. The V gene's germline CDR1 is LNHDA and CDR2 SQIVND (reference sequence). The CDR3 length is 11 residues. J lost 6 bases, V lost 8 bases, and 2 bases had no gene match.

V is TRBV3-1 (or the pseudogene TRBV3-2) and J is TRBJ2-7; TRBD1 might be the D (6 bases). The CDR3 runs to 15 residues. The germline V and J ends were trimmed by 1 base and 7 bases, with 17 bases remaining between them. The V gene's germline CDR1 is LGHDT and CDR2 YNNKEL (reference sequence). The CDR3: CASSQGWTATKEQYF. CDR3 coding DNA: TGTGCCAGCAGCCAAGGGTGGACAGCGACTAAGGAGCAGTACTTC.

The CDR3 protein is CASSGRWDRGSYNSPLHF. The CDR3, as DNA: TGTGCCAGCAGCGGCCGTTGGGACAGGGGCTCCTATAATTCACCCCTCCACTTT. This chain links TRBV7-2 with TRBJ1-6; 10 positions match TRBD1. CDR1 and CDR2 from the germline V gene are SGHTA and FQGNSA. The CDR3 consists of 18 residues. V shed 5 bases, J shed 0 bases, and the junction held 7 bases outside the gene matches.

This clone was seen once. CDR3 nucleotide sequence: TGCGCCAGCAGCGCAAACGGACAGAGAAACACAGATACGCAGTATTTT. Translating gives CASSANGQRNTDTQYF. This chain connects TRBV5-1 to TRBJ2-3; D is perhaps TRBD1 (6 bases). Trimming removed 4 bases from V and 2 bases from J, with 17 bases in between. CDR3 length equals 16 residues. The germline V gene encodes CDR1 SGHRS and CDR2 YFSETQ. The whole variable domain, remainder taken from reference TRBV5-1 and TRBJ2-3, is KAGVTQTPRYLIKTRGQQVTLSCSPISGHRSVSWYQQTPGQGLQFLFEYFSETQRNKGNFPGRFSGRQFSNSRSEMNVSTLELGDSALYLCASSANGQRNTDTQYFGPGTRLTVL.

The V and J genes are TRBV19 and TRBJ1-2; 9 bases agree with TRBD1. Per germline, CDR1 LNHDA and CDR2 SQIVND (reference sequence). The CDR3 runs 15 residues. V was clipped by 7 bases and J by 0 bases; unmatched bases: 6. Here the CDR3 DNA reads TGTGCCAGTACTGGGACAGGGAAGACTAACTATGGCTACACCTTC. Translation: CASTGTGKTNYGYTF.

CDR3 protein: CASSQATSGGRTETQYF. CDR3 in DNA: TGCGCCAGCAGCCAAGCCACGTCCGGCGGGAGAACGGAGACCCAGTACTTC. The chain joins TRBV4-3 to TRBJ2-5; TRBD2 matches at 7 bases. The CDR3 is 17 residues long. J was trimmed by 5 bases and V by 1 base; bases with no gene match: 13. Germline V gives CDR1 LGHNA, CDR2 YSLEER.

The CDR3 DNA is TGTGCCAGCAGCCAAGGGGCACCTACCGGGGAGCTGTTTTTT. It codes for CASSQGAPTGELFF. The chain recombines TRBV3-1 (or the pseudogene TRBV3-2) with TRBJ2-2; D ambiguous. This CDR3 is built from 14 residues. CDR1 LGHDT and CDR2 YNNKEL come from the germline V gene (reference sequence). With 1 base removed from V and 5 bases from J, the gap between germline ends came to 8 bases.

V usage is TRBV6-5 and J usage is TRBJ2-1, with D possibly matching TRBD2 (5 bases). V was shortened by 6 bases and J by 6 bases, with 18 bases between the two germline ends. This CDR3 has 15 residues. Germline lookup yields CDR1 MNHEY and CDR2 SVGAGI. The CDR3 is CASRVGVNVVNEQFF. DNA of the CDR3: TGTGCCAGCAGGGTCGGGGTTAACGTGGTCAATGAGCAGTTCTTC.

The gene calls are TRBV6-4 and TRBJ2-6, with D hard to call. Trimming removed 2 bases from V and 0 bases from J, with 8 bases in between. The CDR3 has 16 residues. Germline loops: CDR1 MRHNA, CDR2 SNTAGT. CDR3 DNA sequence: TGTGCCAGCAGTGACGGGCCGAGCTCTGGGGCCAACGTCCTGACTTTC. Protein sequence: CASSDGPSSGANVLTF.

The chain employs TRBV3-1 (or the pseudogene TRBV3-2) and TRBJ2-5; the match to TRBD2 covers 11 bases. The CDR3 is 17 amino acids. The ends lost 5 bases at V and 4 bases at J; junction bases unmatched: 12. CDR1 is LGHDT, CDR2 YNNKEL, per germline (reference sequence). The CDR3: CASSTSTSGAEGETQYF. CDR3 in DNA: TGTGCCAGCAGCACATCGACTAGCGGGGCCGAGGGAGAGACCCAGTACTTC.

The rearrangement uses TRBV30 and TRBJ2-7; D is possibly TRBD2 (6 bases). This CDR3 region has 11 residues. V was clipped by 5 bases and J by 7 bases, with 12 bases between them. Germline assignment: CDR1 GTSNPN and CDR2 SVGIG (reference sequence). CDR3 bases: TGTGCCTGGGGAGGGCATCGAGAGCAGTACTTC. It encodes CAWGGHREQYF.

The sample holds a few counts of this clone. CDR3 protein: CASTREWHEQYF. The CDR3 DNA is TGTGCCAGCACAAGGGAGTGGCACGAGCAGTACTTC. The V call is TRBV21-1, the J call TRBJ2-7; the table's D call, TRBD2, was not checked against the DNA. TRBV21-1 is reported as a pseudogene. This CDR3 contains 12 residues.

The rearrangement uses TRBV12-3 or TRBV12-4 and TRBJ1-5, with TRBD1 as a possible D gene (6 bases). V was shortened by 5 bases and J by 4 bases, with 9 bases between the two germline ends. The CDR3 contains 13 residues. CDR3 nucleotide sequence: TGTGCCAGCAGTAGGACAGCTAATCAGCCCCAGCATTTT. Encoded protein: CASSRTANQPQHF.